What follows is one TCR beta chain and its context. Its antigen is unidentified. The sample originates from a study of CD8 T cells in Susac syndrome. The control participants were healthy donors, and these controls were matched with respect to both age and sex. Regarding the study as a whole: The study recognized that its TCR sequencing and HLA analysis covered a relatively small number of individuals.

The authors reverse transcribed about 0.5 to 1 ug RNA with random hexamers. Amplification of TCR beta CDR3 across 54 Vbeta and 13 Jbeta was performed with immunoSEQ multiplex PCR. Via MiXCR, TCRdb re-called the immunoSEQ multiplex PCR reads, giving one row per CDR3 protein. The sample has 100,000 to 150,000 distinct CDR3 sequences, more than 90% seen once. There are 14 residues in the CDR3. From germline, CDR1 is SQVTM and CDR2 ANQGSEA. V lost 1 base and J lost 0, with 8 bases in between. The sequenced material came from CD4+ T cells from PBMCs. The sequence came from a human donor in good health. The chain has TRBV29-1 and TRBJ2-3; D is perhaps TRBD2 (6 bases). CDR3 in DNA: TGCAGCGTTGAAGGGAGGGAGAGCACAGATACGCAGTATTTT. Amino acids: CSVEGRESTDTQYF.